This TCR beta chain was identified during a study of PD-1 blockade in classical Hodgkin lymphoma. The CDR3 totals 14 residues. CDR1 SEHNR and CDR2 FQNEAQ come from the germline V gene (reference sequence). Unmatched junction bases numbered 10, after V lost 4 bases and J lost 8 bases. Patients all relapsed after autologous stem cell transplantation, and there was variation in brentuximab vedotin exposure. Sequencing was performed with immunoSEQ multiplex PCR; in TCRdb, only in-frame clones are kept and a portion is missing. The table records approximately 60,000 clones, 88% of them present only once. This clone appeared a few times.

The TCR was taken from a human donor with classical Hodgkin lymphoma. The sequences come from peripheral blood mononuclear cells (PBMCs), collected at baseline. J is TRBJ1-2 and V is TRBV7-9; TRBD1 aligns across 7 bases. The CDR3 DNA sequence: TGTGCCAGCAGCTCGAACAGGGGAGCGGGCGGCTACACCTTC. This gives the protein CASSSNRGAGGYTF.